This is a list of T cell receptor beta chains from one sample in a study of cytomegalovirus exposure and HLA in healthy donors. TCRdb's table, derived via immunoSEQ multiplex PCR, lists solely in-frame clones and lacks some. The table has about 160,000 clones, around nine tenths seen once. Material: PBMCs. These receptor sequences come from a young woman in good health and CMV-seronegative. Both conserved end residues are part of each CDR3. A D gene is named only where the DNA matches it firmly. A clone size is listed for some rows: how often the clone was seen (once, few, many), or a class if it is expanded.

j_call d_call clone_size v_call cdr3_nt cdr3_aa
TRBJ1-3 NA NA TRBV5-1 TGCGCCAGCAGCTTGAGTAACAGGGGAAACACCATATATTTT CASSLSNRGNTIYF
TRBJ2-2 NA NA TRBV11-2 TGTGCCAGCAGCCCCGGTTGGTCCGGGGAGCTGTTTTTT CASSPGWSGELFF
TRBJ2-1 NA NA TRBV12-2 TGTGCAAGTCGCTTAGCGCTGGGTAGCGGGAGGAGGAATGAGCAGTTCTTC CASRLALGSGRRNEQFF
TRBJ2-1 NA NA TRBV27 TGTGCCGCGGTGGGGGGATACAATGAGCAGTTCTTC CAAVGGYNEQFF
TRBJ1-2 NA NA TRBV5-4 TGTGCCAGCAGCTTGGATAGAAACTATGGCTACACCTTC CASSLDRNYGYTF
TRBJ2-2 NA once TRBV19 TGTGCCAGTAGCCCGGACAGACTCACCGGGGAGCTGTTTTTT CASSPDRLTGELFF
TRBJ1-4 TRBD1 NA TRBV7-2 TGTGCCAGCAGCGTGGGACAGGGGGCTGAAAAACTGTTTTTT CASSVGQGAEKLFF
TRBJ1-1 NA NA TRBV12-2 TGTGCAAGTCGCTTAGATCTCGGGATCAACACTGAAGCTTTCTTT CASRLDLGINTEAFF
TRBJ2-1 TRBD2 NA TRBV11-3 TGTGCCAGCAGCTTAGATATACCTAGCGGCTACAATGAGCAGTTCTTC CASSLDIPSGYNEQFF
TRBJ2-7 TRBD1 NA TRBV6-5 TGTGCCAGCAGTTACGCACAGGGGGACTCCTACGAGCAGTACTTC CASSYAQGDSYEQYF
TRBJ2-3 TRBD2 NA TRBV5-1 TGCGCCAGCAGCTTGGCCGGATCGGGGGGGCTAACAGATACGCAGTATTTT CASSLAGSGGLTDTQYF
TRBJ1-3 TRBD1 many TRBV6-6 TGTGCCAGCAGAACCGGGACAGGGGGCTCTGAAAACACCATATATTTT CASRTGTGGSENTIYF
TRBJ2-7 NA NA TRBV13 TGTGCCAGCAGCTGGCTGGCGGGACTGGGACCCTACGAGCAGTACTTC CASSWLAGLGPYEQYF
TRBJ2-2 TRBD2 NA TRBV7-9 TGTGCCAGCAGCTTAGCGCGGGGACTAGCGGGAGTGTACACCGGGGAGCTGTTTTTT CASSLARGLAGVYTGELFF
TRBJ2-5 NA NA TRBV7-9 TGTGCCAGCAGCTTTCCGGGACAAATACAAGAGACCCAGTACTTC CASSFPGQIQETQYF
TRBJ2-2 TRBD1 few TRBV6-5 TGTGCCAGCAGTTACTCGGGGACAGGGTATCCCGGGGAGCTGTTTTTT CASSYSGTGYPGELFF
TRBJ2-7 NA NA TRBV7-6 TGTGCCAGCAGCTTAGCGGGAGTTGGCTACGAGCAGTACTTC CASSLAGVGYEQYF
TRBJ1-2 TRBD1 NA TRBV27 TGTGCCAGCAGGAGGACAGGGGGCAGTTATGGCTACACCTTC CASRRTGGSYGYTF
TRBJ1-1 NA NA TRBV5-1 TGCGCCAGCAGCTCAGTGGACACTGAAGCTTTCTTT CASSSVDTEAFF
TRBJ2-3 TRBD1 NA TRBV7-3 TGTGCCAGCAGCACGGGACAGGGTACAGATACGCAGTATTTT CASSTGQGTDTQYF
TRBJ2-3 TRBD1 NA TRBV19 TGTGCCAGTCAATCCCGGGACAGGGACCCGCGTACGCAGTATTTT CASQSRDRDPRTQYF
TRBJ1-1 NA NA TRBV5-1 TGCGCCAGCAGCTTGGGGCAGGGCGGCGGAAACACTGAAGCTTTCTTT CASSLGQGGGNTEAFF
TRBJ1-2 NA NA TRBV30 TGTGCCTGGAGTGTACAGGAGGGCCGCTACACCTTC CAWSVQEGRYTF
TRBJ2-2 TRBD2 NA TRBV6-6 TGTGCCAGCAGTGGAGGACTAGTAGGCGGGGAGCTGTTTTTT CASSGGLVGGELFF
TRBJ2-1 TRBD2 NA TRBV9 TGTGCCAGCAGCGTTGGTGGACTAGCGAACAATGAGCAGTTCTTC CASSVGGLANNEQFF